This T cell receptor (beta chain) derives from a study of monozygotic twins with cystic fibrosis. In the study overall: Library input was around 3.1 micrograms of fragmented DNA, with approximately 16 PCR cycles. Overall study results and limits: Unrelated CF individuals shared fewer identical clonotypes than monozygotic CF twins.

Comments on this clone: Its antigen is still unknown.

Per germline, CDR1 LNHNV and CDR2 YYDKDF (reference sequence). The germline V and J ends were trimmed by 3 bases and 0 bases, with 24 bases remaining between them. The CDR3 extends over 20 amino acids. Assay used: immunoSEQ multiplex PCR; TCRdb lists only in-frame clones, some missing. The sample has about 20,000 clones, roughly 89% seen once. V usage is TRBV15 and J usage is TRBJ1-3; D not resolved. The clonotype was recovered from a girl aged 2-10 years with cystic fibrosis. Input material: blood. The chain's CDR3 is CATSRGLGQPKHLSGNTIYF. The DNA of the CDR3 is TGTGCCACCAGCAGGGGCCTCGGGCAGCCGAAGCACCTCTCTGGAAACACCATATATTTT.